This entry is about one T cell receptor (beta chain). Its antigen is undetermined. The CDR3 has 15 residues. CDR1 KGHSH and CDR2 LQKENI come from the germline V gene. Trimming shortened V by 3 bases and J by 3 bases, and 11 bases separated the two germline ends. The data derive from a study of shared clonotypes between healthy human individuals. General study points: Larger richness was generally estimated for naive than memory subsets.

A split of CD4+ cells into CD45RA+ naive and CD45RA-negative memory subsets was performed. Repertoires were generated with immunoSEQ multiplex PCR, while TCRdb's copy carries only in-frame clones and drops some. The sample carries 2 million to 2.5 million clones, approximately 94% recorded once. This chain links TRBV18 with TRBJ1-4; D may be TRBD1 (5 bases). The sequence was collected from a man aged 18 to 29 in good health. The sequencing input was naive CD4+ T cells sorted from blood. Subset reported: CD45RA+ positively selected. The CDR3 DNA follows: TGTGCCAGCTCACCCTATCGGGGACCTAATGAAAAACTGTTTTTT. Its protein is CASSPYRGPNEKLFF.